This T cell receptor beta chain was sequenced during a study of OX40 agonist ivuxolimab in advanced cancers. As to this clone: What it binds is unknown.

Profiled with immunoSEQ multiplex PCR; TCRdb holds only in-frame clones, not every one. The table includes around 21,000 clones, 83% detected once. Study outcomes and limitations: Both blood CD4+ and CD8+ T cells showed clonal growth by week 6 at 0.1 to 3.0 mg/kg.

The sample was CD4+ or CD8+ T cells sorted from blood, taken in a trial of the OX40 agonist ivuxolimab. The TCR sequence derives from an adult with an advanced solid tumor such as melanoma, head and neck, liver or kidney cancer.

In DNA form, the CDR3 reads TGTGCCAGCAGCCAAGAAGCGAAACCGGGACTAGCGGGAGACGAGCAGTACTTC. Translation gives CASSQEAKPGLAGDEQYF. The chain links TRBV4-2 to TRBJ2-7; 14 nucleotides align to TRBD2. The CDR3 contains 18 residues. Germline CDR1 and CDR2: LGHNA and YNFKEQ. V dropped 0 bases and J dropped 5; count of bases not matched to a gene: 9.